What follows are 16 T cell receptor beta chains derived from one specimen sequenced in a study of OX40 agonist ivuxolimab in advanced cancers. Assay used: immunoSEQ multiplex PCR; TCRdb lists only in-frame clones, some missing. In the table there are tens of thousands of clones, 65% to 90% of which are singletons. The source was CD4+ or CD8+ T cells sorted from blood, collected in a trial of the OX40 agonist ivuxolimab. All receptors derive from an adult with an advanced solid tumor such as melanoma, head and neck, liver or kidney cancer.

V is TRBV28 and J is TRBJ1-6, with TRBD1 as a possible D gene (6 bases). Trimming cost V 5 bases and J 1 base, with 15 bases left between them. From germline, CDR1 is MDHEN and CDR2 SYDVKM. This CDR3 comprises 17 residues. The CDR3 sequence is CASSPLLQGSYNSPLHF. The DNA of the CDR3 is TGTGCCAGCAGTCCACTATTACAGGGTTCCTATAATTCACCCCTCCACTTT.

This rearrangement joins TRBV7-6 to TRBJ1-6, with 9 nucleotides matching TRBD1. CDR1 is SGHVS and CDR2 is FNYEAQ in the germline V gene. Unmatched junction bases numbered 4, after V lost 3 bases and J lost 10 bases. This CDR3 comprises 14 residues. CDR3 sequence: CASSFTGGKSPLHF. The CDR3 DNA sequence: TGTGCCAGCAGCTTCACAGGGGGCAAATCACCCCTCCACTTT.

This sequence joins TRBV27 and TRBJ1-1; TRBD1 is a possible D gene (5 bases). In germline, CDR1 is MNHEY, CDR2 SMNVEV (reference sequence). V was cut by 5 bases and J by 1 base, with 14 bases left in between. CDR3 length: 15 amino acids. The CDR3: CASSLHGASNTEAFF. The DNA of the CDR3 is TGTGCCAGCAGTCTTCATGGGGCCTCGAACACTGAAGCTTTCTTT.

The chain is built from TRBV6-1 and TRBJ1-1; D may be TRBD1 (5 bases). Trimming shortened V by 1 base and J by 6 bases, and 9 bases separated the two germline ends. Germline assignment: CDR1 MNHNS and CDR2 SASEGT. The CDR3 has 13 residues. The CDR3 nucleotides are TGTGCCAGCAGTGAAGTTGAAGGGGCTGAAGCTTTCTTT. It translates to CASSEVEGAEAFF.

The chain recombines TRBV5-4 with TRBJ2-7; 7 nucleotides line up with TRBD1. In germline, CDR1 is SGHNT, CDR2 YYREEE (reference sequence). Losses at the gene ends were 3 bases for V and 6 bases for J; bases not matched to a gene: 6. This CDR3 spans 13 amino acids. The CDR3 region is CASSSWTGGEQYF. In DNA form, the CDR3 reads TGTGCCAGCAGCTCGTGGACAGGCGGCGAGCAGTACTTC.

This chain links TRBV10-3 with TRBJ2-7; D possibly corresponds to TRBD1 (6 bases). Trimming shortened V by 1 base and J by 5 bases, and 9 bases separated the two germline ends. CDR3 length: 13 amino acids. Germline V gene sequence: CDR1 ENHRY, CDR2 SYGVKD. The CDR3 protein is CAISEFQGNEQYF. Written as DNA, the CDR3 is TGTGCCATCAGTGAGTTTCAGGGGAACGAGCAGTACTTC.

This chain links TRBV6-4 with TRBJ1-2, with no clear D. The germline V gene encodes CDR1 MRHNA and CDR2 SNTAGT. The CDR3 loop spans 17 amino acids. V was shortened by 2 bases and J by 4 bases, with 20 bases between the two germline ends. CDR3 in DNA: TGTGCCAGCAGTGACACCCCTCAAGCCTCGATAGGCTATGGCTACACCTTC. Its protein product is CASSDTPQASIGYGYTF.

The V and J genes are TRBV27 and TRBJ2-7; 15 positions agree with TRBD2. Unmatched junction bases numbered 7, after V lost 5 bases and J lost 2 bases. The CDR3 is 17 amino acids. Germline V gene sequence: CDR1 MNHEY, CDR2 SMNVEV (reference sequence). DNA for the CDR3: TGTGCCAGCAGTGCGGGACTAGCGGGGGGTGGAACCTACGAGCAGTACTTC. Protein: CASSAGLAGGGTYEQYF.

This clone came up a few times. This chain connects TRBV9 to TRBJ1-1; no reliable D call. Trimming removed 0 bases at V and 2 bases at J, with 8 bases between. This CDR3 contains 14 residues. Germline V CDR1 and CDR2: SGDLS, YYNGEE. The CDR3 here is CASSVGEFNTEAFF. The DNA for the CDR3 is TGTGCCAGCAGCGTAGGAGAATTTAACACTGAAGCTTTCTTT.

The CDR3 here is CASSTQGGHTGNTIYF. In DNA, the CDR3 is TGTGCCAGCAGTACCCAGGGGGGCCACACTGGAAACACCATATATTTT. The chain couples TRBV27 to TRBJ1-3, with TRBD1 identical over 7 bases. The CDR3 sequence is 16 residues long. CDR1 MNHEY and CDR2 SMNVEV come from the germline V gene (reference sequence). Trimming removed 5 bases from V and 2 bases from J; junction bases left unmatched: 9.

In this sample, this clone turned up a few times. Distinct nucleotide sequences in the sample also encode this CDR3. The chain links TRBV9 to TRBJ2-2, with D tentatively TRBD1 (5 bases). V shed 2 bases and J shed 0 bases, with 8 bases lying between them. Germline V gives CDR1 SGDLS, CDR2 YYNGEE. CDR3 size: 15 residues. The CDR3 sequence is CASSVGQTNTGELFF. The CDR3 DNA follows: TGTGCCAGCAGCGTGGGGCAGACGAACACCGGGGAGCTGTTTTTT. The entire variable domain, with the rest obtained from reference TRBV9 and TRBJ2-2, is as follows: DSGVTQTPKHLITATGQRVTLRCSPRSGDLSVYWYQQSLDQGLQFLIQYYNGEERAKGNILERFSAQQFPDLHSELNLSSLELGDSALYFCASSVGQTNTGELFFGEGSRLTVL.

The V and J genes are TRBV14 and TRBJ1-1; a possible D gene is TRBD1 (6 bases). Trimming shortened V by 3 bases and J by 4 bases, and 9 bases separated the two germline ends. Germline CDR1 and CDR2: SGHDN and FVKESK. This CDR3 has 13 residues. The CDR3 DNA reads as TGTGCCAGCAGCCACCAAGGGGGCACTGAAGCTTTCTTT. Its protein product is CASSHQGGTEAFF.

The sample holds one count of this clone. The CDR3 loop is CASSPDRMNTGELFF. In DNA form, the CDR3 reads TGTGCCAGCAGCCCTGACAGGATGAACACCGGGGAGCTGTTTTTT. The chain links TRBV11-1 to TRBJ2-2, with D tentatively TRBD1 (6 bases). CDR3 length: 15 residues. Germline lookup yields CDR1 SGHAT and CDR2 FQDESV (reference sequence). V lost 5 bases, J lost 1 base, and 11 bases lay in between.

This clone was observed a single time. V usage is TRBV27 and J usage is TRBJ2-5; TRBD1 or TRBD2 may be the D gene (5 bases each). The CDR3 runs 13 residues. The germline V gene encodes CDR1 MNHEY and CDR2 SMNVEV (reference sequence). Trimming took off 2 bases at V and 2 bases at J, with 6 bases between the two ends. CDR3 in DNA: TGTGCCAGCAGTTTAGAGGGGCAAGAGACCCAGTACTTC. It encodes CASSLEGQETQYF.

The chain joins TRBV6-1 to TRBJ1-2; D possibly corresponds to TRBD1 (5 bases). Per the germline V gene, CDR1 is MNHNS and CDR2 is SASEGT. The CDR3 runs 15 residues. V was cut by 1 base and J by 4 bases, with 13 bases left in between. CDR3 in DNA: TGTGCCAGCAGTGAAGTTCCGGGAGGGGCCTATGGCTACACCTTC. Translation: CASSEVPGGAYGYTF.

As concerns this clone: The same CDR3 can be traced to other DNA sequences in this sample. The V and J genes are TRBV5-6 and TRBJ1-2, with D unclear. Germline CDR1 reads SGHDT; CDR2 reads YYEEEE. V lost 0 bases to trimming and J lost 4 bases, with 7 bases between them. The CDR3 is made up of 13 amino acids. CDR3 sequence reads: CASSLGGSYGYTF. CDR3 DNA: TGTGCCAGCAGCTTGGGAGGTTCCTATGGCTACACCTTC.